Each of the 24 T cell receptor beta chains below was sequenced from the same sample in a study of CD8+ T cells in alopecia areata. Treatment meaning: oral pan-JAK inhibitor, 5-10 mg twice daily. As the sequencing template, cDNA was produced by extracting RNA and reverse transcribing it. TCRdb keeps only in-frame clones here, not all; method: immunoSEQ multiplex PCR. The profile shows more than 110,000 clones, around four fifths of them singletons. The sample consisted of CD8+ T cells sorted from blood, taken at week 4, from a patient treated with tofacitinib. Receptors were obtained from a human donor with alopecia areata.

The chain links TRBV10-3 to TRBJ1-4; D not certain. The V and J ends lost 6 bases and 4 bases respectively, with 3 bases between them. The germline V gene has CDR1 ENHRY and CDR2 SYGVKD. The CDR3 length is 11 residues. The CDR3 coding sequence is TGTGCCATCAGGGATAATGAAAAACTGTTTTTT. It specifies CAIRDNEKLFF.

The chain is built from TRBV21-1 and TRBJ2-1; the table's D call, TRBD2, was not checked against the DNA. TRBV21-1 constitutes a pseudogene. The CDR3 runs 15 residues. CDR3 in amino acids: CASSPRTSLRNEQFF. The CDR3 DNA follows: TGTGCCAGCAGCCCTCGGACTAGTTTACGCAATGAGCAGTTCTTC.

This chain's CDR3 is CASSVGQGAQETQYF. The DNA of the CDR3 is TGTGCCAGCAGCGTAGGGCAGGGGGCTCAAGAGACCCAGTACTTC. The V call is TRBV9, the J call TRBJ2-5, with 8 bases matching TRBD1. The CDR3 loop spans 15 amino acids. The V and J ends lost 0 bases and 2 bases, in that order; junction bases with no gene match: 3. Germline V CDR1 and CDR2: SGDLS, YYNGEE.

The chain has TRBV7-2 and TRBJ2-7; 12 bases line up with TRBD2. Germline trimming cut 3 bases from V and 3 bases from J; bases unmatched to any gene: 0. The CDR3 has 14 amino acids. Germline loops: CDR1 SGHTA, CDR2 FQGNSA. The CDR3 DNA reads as TGTGCCAGCAGCTTGACTAGCGGGGGCTACGAGCAGTACTTC. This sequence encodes CASSLTSGGYEQYF.

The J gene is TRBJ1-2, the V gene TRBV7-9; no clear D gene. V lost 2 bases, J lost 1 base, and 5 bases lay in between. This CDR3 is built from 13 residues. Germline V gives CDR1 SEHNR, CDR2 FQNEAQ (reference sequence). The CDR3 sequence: CASSLPVNYGYTF. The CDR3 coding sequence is TGTGCCAGCAGCTTACCAGTTAACTATGGCTACACCTTC.

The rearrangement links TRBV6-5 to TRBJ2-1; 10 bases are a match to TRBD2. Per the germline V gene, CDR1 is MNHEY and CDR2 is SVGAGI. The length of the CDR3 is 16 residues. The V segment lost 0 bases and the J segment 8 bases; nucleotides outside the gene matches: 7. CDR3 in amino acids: CASSYSSGGPGDEQFF. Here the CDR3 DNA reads TGTGCCAGCAGTTACTCTAGCGGGGGGCCTGGGGATGAGCAGTTCTTC.

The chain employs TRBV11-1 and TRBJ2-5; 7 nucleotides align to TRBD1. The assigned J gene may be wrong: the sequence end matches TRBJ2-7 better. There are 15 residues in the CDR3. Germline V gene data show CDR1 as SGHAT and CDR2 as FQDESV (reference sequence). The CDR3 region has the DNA TGTGCCAGCAGCCGACACGACAGGGCCCCCAACGAGCAGTACTTC. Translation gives CASSRHDRAPNEQYF.

CDR3 bases: TGTGCCAGCACCTACCCCCCGGGACAGGGTGAAGCTTTCTTT. It specifies CASTYPPGQGEAFF. This chain connects TRBV6-6 to TRBJ1-1; 9 nucleotides line up with TRBD1. The trim removed 7 bases at V and 7 bases at J, leaving 10 bases unmatched. Germline CDR1 and CDR2: MNHNY and SVGAGI (reference sequence). This CDR3 comprises 14 residues.

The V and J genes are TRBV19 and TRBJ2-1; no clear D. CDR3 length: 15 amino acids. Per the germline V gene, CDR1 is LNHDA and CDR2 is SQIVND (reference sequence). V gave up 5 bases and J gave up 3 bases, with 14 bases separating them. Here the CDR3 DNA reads TGTGCCAGTAGTGCCGCCCTATCTAACTACAATGAGCAGTTCTTC. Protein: CASSAALSNYNEQFF.

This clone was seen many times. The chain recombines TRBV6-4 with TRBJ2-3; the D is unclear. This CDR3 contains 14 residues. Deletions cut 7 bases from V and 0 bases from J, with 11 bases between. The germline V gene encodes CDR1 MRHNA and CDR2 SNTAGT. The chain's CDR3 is CASKGADSTDTQYF. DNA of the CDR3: TGTGCCAGCAAGGGCGCAGATAGCACAGATACGCAGTATTTT.

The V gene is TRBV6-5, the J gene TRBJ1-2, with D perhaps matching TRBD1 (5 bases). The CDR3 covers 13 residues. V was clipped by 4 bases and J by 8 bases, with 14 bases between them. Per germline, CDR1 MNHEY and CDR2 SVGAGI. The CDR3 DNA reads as TGTGCCAGCAGTTTCACAGTCTGGGGGGGCTACACCTTC. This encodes CASSFTVWGGYTF.

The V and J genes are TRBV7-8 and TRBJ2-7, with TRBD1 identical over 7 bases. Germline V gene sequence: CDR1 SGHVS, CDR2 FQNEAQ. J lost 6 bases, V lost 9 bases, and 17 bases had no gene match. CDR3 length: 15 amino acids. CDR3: CASVSRTGLISEQYF. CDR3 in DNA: TGTGCCAGTGTTTCGAGGACAGGACTCATTAGCGAGCAGTACTTC. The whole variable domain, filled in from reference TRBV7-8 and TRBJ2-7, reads GAGVSQSPRYKVAKRGQDVALRCDPISGHVSLFWYQQALGQGPEFLTYFQNEAQLDKSGLPSDRFFAERPEGSVSTLKIQRTQQEDSAVYLCASVSRTGLISEQYFGPGTRLTVT.

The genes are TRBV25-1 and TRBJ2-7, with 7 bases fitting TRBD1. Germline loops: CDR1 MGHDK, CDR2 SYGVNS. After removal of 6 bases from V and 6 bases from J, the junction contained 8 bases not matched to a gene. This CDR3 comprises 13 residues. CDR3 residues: CASSLQGTVEQYF. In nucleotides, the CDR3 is TGTGCCAGCAGCTTACAGGGGACGGTCGAGCAGTACTTC.

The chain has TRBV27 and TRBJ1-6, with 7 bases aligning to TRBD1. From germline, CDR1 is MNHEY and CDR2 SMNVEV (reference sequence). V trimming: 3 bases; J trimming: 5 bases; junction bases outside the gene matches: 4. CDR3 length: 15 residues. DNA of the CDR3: TGTGCCAGCAGTTTCGGGACAGATAATAATTCACCCCTCCACTTT. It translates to CASSFGTDNNSPLHF.

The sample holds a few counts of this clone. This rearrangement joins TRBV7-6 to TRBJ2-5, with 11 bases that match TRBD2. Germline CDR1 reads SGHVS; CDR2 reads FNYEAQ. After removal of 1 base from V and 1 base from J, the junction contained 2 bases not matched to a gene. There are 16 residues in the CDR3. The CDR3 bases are TGTGCCAGCAGCTTAGTTCTAGCGGGGGGCCAAGAGACCCAGTACTTC. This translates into CASSLVLAGGQETQYF.

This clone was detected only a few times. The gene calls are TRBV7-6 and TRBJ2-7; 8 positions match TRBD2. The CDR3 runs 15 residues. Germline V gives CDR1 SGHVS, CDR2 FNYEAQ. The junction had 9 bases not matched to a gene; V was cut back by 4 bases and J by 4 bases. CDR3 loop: CASSSGTSFSYEQYF. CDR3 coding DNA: TGTGCCAGCAGCTCGGGGACTAGTTTCTCATACGAGCAGTACTTC.

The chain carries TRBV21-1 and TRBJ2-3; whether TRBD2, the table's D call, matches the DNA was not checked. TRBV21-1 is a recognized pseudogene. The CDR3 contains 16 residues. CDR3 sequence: CASSTPSGGAQDTQYF. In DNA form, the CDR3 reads TGTGCCAGCAGCACCCCTAGCGGGGGGGCCCAAGATACGCAGTATTTT.

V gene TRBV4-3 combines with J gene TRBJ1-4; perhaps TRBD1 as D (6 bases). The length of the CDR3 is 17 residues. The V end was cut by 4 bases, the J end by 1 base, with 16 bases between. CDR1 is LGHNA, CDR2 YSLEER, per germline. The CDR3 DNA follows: TGCGCCAGCAGCCGAAAAACAGGGCCCCAAACTAATGAAAAACTGTTTTTT. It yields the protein CASSRKTGPQTNEKLFF.

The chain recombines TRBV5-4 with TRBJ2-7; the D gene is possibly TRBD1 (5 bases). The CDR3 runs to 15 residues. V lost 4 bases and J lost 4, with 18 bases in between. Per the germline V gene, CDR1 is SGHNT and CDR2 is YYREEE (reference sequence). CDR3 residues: CASSPGPSAVYEQYF. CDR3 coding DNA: TGTGCCAGCAGCCCAGGGCCAAGCGCGGTATACGAGCAGTACTTC.

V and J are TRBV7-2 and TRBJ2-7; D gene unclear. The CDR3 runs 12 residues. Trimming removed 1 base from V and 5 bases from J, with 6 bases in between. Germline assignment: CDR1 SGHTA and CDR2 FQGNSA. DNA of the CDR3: TGTGCCAGCAGCTTAGGCCGCGACGAGCAGTACTTC. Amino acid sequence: CASSLGRDEQYF.

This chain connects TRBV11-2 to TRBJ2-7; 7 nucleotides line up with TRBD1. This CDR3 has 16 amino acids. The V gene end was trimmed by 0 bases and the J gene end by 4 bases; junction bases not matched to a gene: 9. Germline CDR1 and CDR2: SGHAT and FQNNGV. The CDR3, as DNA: TGTGCCAGCAGCTTAGATCGGAACAGGGGCCTTTACGAGCAGTACTTC. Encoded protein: CASSLDRNRGLYEQYF.

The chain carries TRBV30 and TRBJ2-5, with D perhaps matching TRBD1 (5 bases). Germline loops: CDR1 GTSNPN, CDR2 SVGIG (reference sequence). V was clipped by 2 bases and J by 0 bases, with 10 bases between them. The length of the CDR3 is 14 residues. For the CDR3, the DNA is TGTGCCTGGAGTCCCGACAGTAACCAAGAGACCCAGTACTTC. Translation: CAWSPDSNQETQYF.

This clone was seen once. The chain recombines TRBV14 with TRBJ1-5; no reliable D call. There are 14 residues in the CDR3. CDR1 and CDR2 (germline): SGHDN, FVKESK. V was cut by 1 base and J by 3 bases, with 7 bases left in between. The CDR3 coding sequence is TGTGCCAGCAGCCAAGGCGGCTACAATCAGCCCCAGCATTTT. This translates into CASSQGGYNQPQHF.

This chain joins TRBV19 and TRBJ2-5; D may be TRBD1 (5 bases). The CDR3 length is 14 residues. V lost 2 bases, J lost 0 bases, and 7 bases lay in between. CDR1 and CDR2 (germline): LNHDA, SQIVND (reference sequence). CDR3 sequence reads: CASSILTDQETQYF. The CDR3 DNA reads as TGTGCCAGTAGTATACTGACAGACCAAGAGACCCAGTACTTC.